Following are 13 T cell receptor beta chains from one sample sequenced in a study of tumor and adjacent non-tumor tissue in lung cancer. TCRbeta libraries were built with three rounds of nested PCR, modified from ARM-PCR. One entry per CDR3 protein, called by TCRdb with MiXCR from the multiplex PCR reads. The repertoire includes about 110,000 distinct CDR3 sequences, 75% to 90% of them detected once, and 20% to 25% sits in the top ten. The template was RNA from unsorted bulk tissue. Sequencing was carried out using lung tumor tissue. The receptor source for this set is a man aged 70 or older with non-small cell lung cancer.

As regards this clonotype: One end of the junction varies from germline; a read error may be responsible. This chain uses TRBV20-1 with TRBJ1-1; tentative D call: TRBD1 (5 bases). This CDR3 is built from 17 residues. Germline lookup yields CDR1 DFQATT and CDR2 SNEGSKA (reference sequence). The DNA for the CDR3 is TGCAGTACTAGAGATGGCGAGACACGGGACTCGAACACTGAAGCTTTCTTT. It translates to CSTRDGETRDSNTEAFF.

On this clonotype: A read error is likely, as this CDR3 ends without the conserved phenylalanine or tryptophan. V usage is TRBV29-1 and J usage is TRBJ1-2; no firm D call. CDR1 and CDR2 from the germline V gene are SQVTM and ANQGSEA. The CDR3 consists of 17 residues. The CDR3 sequence is CSVEEYVQSHTNYGYTI. The DNA for the CDR3 is TGCAGCGTTGAAGAGTACGTTCAGAGCCATACTAACTATGGGTACACCATC.

The J gene is TRBJ2-7, the V gene TRBV11-2, with 7 positions matching TRBD1. The CDR3 length is 14 residues. Germline assignment: CDR1 SGHAT and CDR2 FQNNGV. J was trimmed by 13 bases and V by 5 bases; bases with no gene match: 17. The CDR3 DNA reads TGTGCCAGCAGCGGGGACAGCGTAAGCTACGGGCAATACTTC. Residues: CASSGDSVSYGQYF.

This clonotype came up a few times. The junction departs from germline at one end; a sequencing error may be responsible. This sequence joins TRBV12-3 or TRBV12-4 and TRBJ1-2, with D hard to call. The CDR3 totals 11 residues. The CDR3 sequence is CTSTLGDGYIF. The CDR3 DNA follows: TGTACCAGCACCCTTGGAGATGGCTACATCTTC.

This clonotype was recorded only once. This may be a read error: a much more frequent sequence differs by one nucleotide. As DNA, the CDR3 is TGCAGTGCTAGAACGAGAAGCGATCAGCCCCAGCATTTT. Amino acid sequence: CSARTRSDQPQHF. The gene calls are TRBV20-1 and TRBJ1-5; D unclear. V was shortened by 2 bases and J by 5 bases, with 10 bases between the two germline ends. The CDR3 is 13 residues long. Germline V gene data show CDR1 as DFQATT and CDR2 as SNEGSKA (reference sequence).

V gene TRBV11-2 combines with J gene TRBJ2-7; no definite D call. The V end lost 6 bases, the J end lost 7 bases, and 19 bases lay between the germline ends. The CDR3 has 14 amino acids. CDR1 and CDR2 from the germline V gene are SGHAT and FQNNGV. In DNA, the CDR3 is TGTGCCAGCAGGCTATGGGCCTCCAGAGGAGAGCAGTACTTC. Translated: CASRLWASRGEQYF.

As concerns this clonotype: A junction end diverges from the germline sequence, so it may reflect a read error. The chain combines TRBV6-5 with TRBJ2-7; D not resolved. The CDR3 consists of 15 residues. Germline lookup yields CDR1 MNHEY and CDR2 SVGAGI. CDR3 DNA sequence: TGTGCCAGCAGTTATTCCGGGCCAGACATCTACAAGCAGTACTTC. This encodes CASSYSGPDIYKQYF.

Concerning this clonotype itself: The missing conserved phenylalanine or tryptophan at the end of this CDR3 makes a read error likely. This rearrangement joins TRBV11-3 to TRBJ2-3; D is uncertain. Germline CDR1 SGHNT, CDR2 YENEEA. The CDR3 runs 15 residues. Trimming took off 7 bases at V and 2 bases at J, with 16 bases between the two ends. This chain's CDR3 is CASTCLEVNTDTQYC. In DNA, the CDR3 is TGTGCCAGCACCTGTCTGGAAGTAAACACAGATACGCAGTATTGT.

CDR3 nucleotide sequence: TGTGCCAGCCCTTCGGGGGGGGATTGGCAAGAGACCCAGTACTTC. Translating gives CASPSGGDWQETQYF. This chain joins TRBV12-3 or TRBV12-4 and TRBJ2-5; 8 positions agree with TRBD2. The CDR3 covers 15 residues. V dropped 8 bases and J dropped 2; count of bases not matched to a gene: 10.

The chain recombines TRBV6-5 with TRBJ2-7, with 11 bases matching TRBD2. Germline CDR1 MNHEY, CDR2 SVGAGI. The CDR3 contains 18 residues. J was trimmed by 2 bases and V by 6 bases; bases with no gene match: 15. The DNA of the CDR3 is TGTGCCAGCAGCCCCAATTCGACTAGCGGGAACGGTCCCTACGAGCAGTACTTC. Translated, it gives CASSPNSTSGNGPYEQYF.

On this clonotype itself: A much larger clone differs by one base, so this may be a read error. This chain connects TRBV5-6 to TRBJ2-7, with a tentative D call TRBD1 (5 bases). The CDR3 contains 12 residues. Germline-derived CDR1 and CDR2 are SGHDT and YYEEEE. CDR3 loop: CASSGRGLERYF. CDR3 coding DNA: TGTGCCAGCAGCGGTAGGGGATTAGAGCGGTACTTC.

Regarding this clonotype: One end of the junction does not line up with germline, which may come from a read error. V usage is TRBV20-1 and J usage is TRBJ1-5; TRBD1 is a possible D gene (5 bases). Germline V gives CDR1 DFQATT, CDR2 SNEGSKA (reference sequence). CDR3 length: 14 residues. In nucleotides, the CDR3 is TGCAGTGCTAGCTATGACAGCGAAAATCAGCCCCGGCATTTT. It codes for CSASYDSENQPRHF.

Concerning this clonotype itself: The missing conserved phenylalanine or tryptophan at the end of this CDR3 makes a read error likely. The DNA is left out, because the CDR3 cannot be placed on it with certainty; the CDR3 is given as TCRdb lists it. CDR3 protein: CSVETGAGNTIRY. The chain recombines TRBV29-1 with TRBJ1-3; the table names TRBD1, a call not compared with the DNA. The CDR3 has 13 amino acids, counting both end residues. Germline CDR1 is SQVTM and CDR2 is ANQGSEA.